This TCR beta chain was documented in a study of graft-versus-host responses after intestinal transplantation. In the study overall: Multivisceral, liver-intestinal, or isolated intestinal transplants were given to recipients. Every recipient underwent anti-thymocyte globulin induction, then tacrolimus and steroids for roughly three years.

Study-level points and caveats: Among recipient marrow samples, GvH clones were found; some appeared first in ileum or blood.

Assay used: immunoSEQ multiplex PCR; TCRdb lists only in-frame clones, some missing. The sample records about 120,000 clones, around 96% being singletons. Regarding this clone: Its specificity is unknown.

V was pared by 3 bases and J by 3 bases, with 4 bases of the junction left unmatched. Germline-derived CDR1 and CDR2 are LGHNA and YSLEER. The CDR3 length is 14 residues. The input for sequencing was unstimulated CD8+ T cells sorted from spleen or lymph node cells, taken before intestinal transplant. This TCR was sampled from a human donor who received an intestinal transplant. The chain employs TRBV4-3 and TRBJ1-2, with 7 positions matching TRBD1. The DNA for the CDR3 is TGCGCCAGCAGCCACCGGACAGGCTACTATGGCTACACCTTC. Its translation is CASSHRTGYYGYTF.